The 13 T cell receptor beta chains in this list originate from one sample, sequenced in a study of blood T cells in healthy people across ages. Sample-barcoded 5' priming and a J-beta primer mix drove a second PCR of 7 to 11 cycles. TCRdb used MiXCR to reprocess the 5' RACE reads, holding one entry per CDR3 protein. The data show 600,000 or so distinct CDR3 sequences, approximately 30% seen once. Sequenced sample: blood. The source is a woman over 75 in good health.

Many counts were recorded for this clonotype. V is TRBV7-2 and J is TRBJ1-2; TRBD1 agrees at 9 bases. CDR3 length equals 19 residues. Germline V lookup: CDR1 SGHTA, CDR2 FQGNSA. V was pared by 0 bases and J by 2 bases, with 13 bases of the junction left unmatched. CDR3 residues: CASSLAIGDRAKRNYGYTF. The CDR3 region has the DNA TGTGCCAGCAGCTTAGCGATAGGGGACAGGGCCAAGAGAAACTATGGCTACACCTTC.

This clonotype was detected many times. The CDR3 DNA reads TGTGCCAGCAGTGCTAGGGGGGAGCAGTTCTTC. It encodes CASSARGEQFF. J is TRBJ2-1 and V is TRBV6-1, with D possibly being TRBD1 (6 bases). CDR3 length: 11 amino acids. V was clipped by 4 bases and J by 10 bases, with 8 bases between them. The germline CDR1 and CDR2 sequences are MNHNS and SASEGT.

This clonotype was found many times. In DNA form, the CDR3 reads TGCGCCAGCAGCCTCGGCACTCTTAATGAAAAACTGTTTTTT. Protein sequence: CASSLGTLNEKLFF. The chain combines TRBV5-1 with TRBJ1-4; D gene unclear. Germline V lookup: CDR1 SGHRS, CDR2 YFSETQ. This CDR3 comprises 14 residues. V lost 4 bases and J lost 4, with 11 bases in between.

This clonotype has only a few counts. A single base separates this from a much larger clone, so it may be a read error. The chain combines TRBV5-1 with TRBJ2-1; 7 nucleotides agree with TRBD2. The CDR3 is 14 amino acids. Trimming at V came to 5 bases and at J to 6 bases, leaving 8 bases not matched to a gene. CDR1 and CDR2 (germline): SGHRS, YFSETQ. The CDR3 here is CASRLASVRNEQFF. The CDR3 DNA reads as TGCGCCAGCAGACTAGCGTCGGTCCGCAATGAGCAGTTCTTC.

The chain combines TRBV2 with TRBJ2-1; 8 bases are shared with TRBD1. The ends lost 9 bases at V and 7 bases at J; junction bases unmatched: 8. CDR1 SNHLY and CDR2 FYNNEI come from the germline V gene. The CDR3 is 13 residues long. The CDR3 reads CARGSGGRNEQFF. The CDR3 region has the DNA TGTGCCAGAGGCTCAGGGGGCCGTAATGAGCAGTTCTTC.

This clonotype has just a few counts. A much larger clone sits a single nucleotide away, making a read error possible. The gene calls are TRBV19 and TRBJ1-4; D gene unclear. Deletions cut 6 bases from V and 8 bases from J, with 16 bases between. The germline gives CDR1 LNHDA, CDR2 SQIVND (reference sequence). The CDR3 contains 14 residues. CDR3 sequence: CASRIRGLEEKLFF. As DNA, the CDR3 is TGTGCCAGTAGGATCCGGGGTCTTGAGGAAAAACTGTTTTTT.

At least ten counts were recorded for this clonotype. V and J are TRBV30 and TRBJ2-1; D not resolved. The V end was cut by 2 bases, the J end by 0 bases, with 8 bases between. CDR1 and CDR2 (germline): GTSNPN, SVGIG (reference sequence). The CDR3 has 14 amino acids. This CDR3 is CAWSRSSSYNEQFF. CDR3 sequence (DNA): TGTGCCTGGAGTCGGTCCAGCTCCTACAATGAGCAGTTCTTC.

This clonotype was counted ten times or more. The chain recombines TRBV20-1 with TRBJ1-3; weak D call: TRBD1 (6 bases). The germline V and J ends were trimmed by 3 bases and 4 bases, with 19 bases remaining between them. The CDR3 sequence is 16 residues long. Germline-derived CDR1 and CDR2 are DFQATT and SNEGSKA (reference sequence). This CDR3 reads CSASPSGGALGNTIYF. The CDR3 region has the DNA TGCAGTGCTAGTCCCTCGGGGGGCGCGTTGGGAAACACCATATATTTT.

This clonotype was observed a handful of times. This sequence joins TRBV7-2 and TRBJ2-1; 10 nucleotides line up with TRBD2. V shed 6 bases, J shed 1 base, and the junction held 6 bases outside the gene matches. Germline V lookup: CDR1 SGHTA, CDR2 FQGNSA. The CDR3 sequence is 16 residues long. CDR3 DNA: TGTGCCAGCAGAGGGCTAGCGGGAGATTCCTACAATGAGCAGTTCTTC. This translates into CASRGLAGDSYNEQFF.

This clonotype was observed a handful of times. Here the CDR3 reads CASSLTQGWNTGELFF. The CDR3 nucleotides are TGTGCCAGCAGTTTAACACAGGGGTGGAACACCGGGGAGCTGTTTTTT. The rearrangement joins TRBV12-3 or TRBV12-4 to TRBJ2-2, with 7 bases matching TRBD1. The CDR3 runs 16 residues. V lost 2 bases, J lost 1 base, and 4 bases stayed unmatched.

This clonotype was recorded many times. The chain employs TRBV20-1 and TRBJ2-5, with 9 bases that match TRBD1. The germline CDR1 and CDR2 sequences are DFQATT and SNEGSKA (reference sequence). The CDR3 loop spans 15 amino acids. V shed 5 bases, J shed 4 bases, and the junction held 11 bases outside the gene matches. The CDR3 protein is CSALGGQGVRETQYF. CDR3 in DNA: TGCAGTGCTCTGGGGGGACAGGGTGTCCGAGAGACCCAGTACTTC.

This clonotype was detected ten times or more. The CDR3 sequence: CAWSEAGLANYGYTF. The CDR3 nucleotides are TGTGCCTGGAGCGAAGCAGGGCTCGCCAACTATGGCTACACCTTC. The chain recombines TRBV30 with TRBJ1-2, with a weak D call TRBD1 (5 bases). The length of the CDR3 is 15 residues. CDR1 and CDR2 from the germline V gene are GTSNPN and SVGIG (reference sequence). The V end lost 3 bases, the J end lost 2 bases, and 16 bases lay between the germline ends.

This clonotype was observed many times. The rearrangement uses TRBV11-2 and TRBJ2-1; unclear D gene. The V gene's germline CDR1 is SGHAT and CDR2 FQNNGV. The V end lost 0 bases, the J end lost 8 bases, and 5 bases lay between the germline ends. CDR3 size: 12 residues. CDR3 coding DNA: TGTGCCAGCAGCTTAGAGGGGTATGAGCAGTTCTTC. Residues: CASSLEGYEQFF.